This T cell receptor (beta chain) was sequenced during a study of blood T cell repertoires in COVID-19. Overall study context: Some COVID-19 samples were acute and others convalescent; all came from the United States, Italy and Spain.

As handled by the study authors: For nucleated cells, counts were estimated from reference gene primer amplification. Some clones are missing from TCRdb's copy, which holds only in-frame ones; the method was immunoSEQ multiplex PCR. The V and J calls and clone size are taken from that table; D and trimming were inferred from the DNA. The top ten hold around 1.1% of the sample, which has 79,000 or so clones, about 90% seen once. The germline CDR1 and CDR2 sequences are SGHDN and FVKESK. The CDR3 sequence is 14 residues long. This receptor was obtained from a human donor in a cohort sampled during active COVID-19. This chain joins TRBV14 and TRBJ2-1; 7 bases fit TRBD2. Sequencing used peripheral blood. For the CDR3, the DNA is TGTACCCCCGGCGGCGGGAGAGCCTACAATGAGCAGTTCTTC. Protein sequence: CTPGGGRAYNEQFF.